This T cell receptor (beta chain) was captured in a study of cytotoxic CD8 clonotypes in ibrutinib-treated CLL. Study-level points and caveats: At baseline, clonality was higher than in age-matched healthy donors and correlated with CD8+ counts. Before falling back toward baseline at progression, clonality had risen at the time of ibrutinib response.

The junction had 9 bases not matched to a gene; V was cut back by 5 bases and J by 2 bases. This CDR3 region has 15 residues. From germline, CDR1 is MNHEY and CDR2 SMNVEV (reference sequence). As to this clone: What it recognizes is unknown.

The planned depth of sequencing spanned 1 in 200,000 to 1 in 1 million T cells. Assay: immunoSEQ multiplex PCR; the TCRdb copy retains only in-frame clones and omits some. The data show approximately 100,000 clones, 58% seen once. Roughly 2.1 micrograms of genomic DNA came from cryopreserved PBMCs for TCR beta libraries. The sequences come from PBMCs, collected after 24 months of ibrutinib treatment. The TCR sequence derives from a human donor with chronic lymphocytic leukemia. The J gene is TRBJ2-7, the V gene TRBV27, with 7 nucleotides matching TRBD1. The CDR3 is CASSPGDSYAYEQYF. CDR3 in DNA: TGTGCCAGCAGTCCCGGGGACAGCTATGCCTACGAGCAGTACTTC.